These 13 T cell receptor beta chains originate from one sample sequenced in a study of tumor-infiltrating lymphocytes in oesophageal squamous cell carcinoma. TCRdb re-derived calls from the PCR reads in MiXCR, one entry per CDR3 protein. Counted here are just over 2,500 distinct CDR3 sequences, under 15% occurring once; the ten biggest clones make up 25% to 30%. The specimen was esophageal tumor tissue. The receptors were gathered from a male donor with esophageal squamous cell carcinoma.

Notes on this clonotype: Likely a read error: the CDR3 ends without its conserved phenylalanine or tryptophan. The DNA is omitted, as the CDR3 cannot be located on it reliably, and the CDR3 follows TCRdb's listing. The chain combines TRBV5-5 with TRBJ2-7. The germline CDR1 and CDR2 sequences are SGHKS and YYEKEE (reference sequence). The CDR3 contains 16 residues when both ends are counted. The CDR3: CASSLAYFNYGYTFGS.

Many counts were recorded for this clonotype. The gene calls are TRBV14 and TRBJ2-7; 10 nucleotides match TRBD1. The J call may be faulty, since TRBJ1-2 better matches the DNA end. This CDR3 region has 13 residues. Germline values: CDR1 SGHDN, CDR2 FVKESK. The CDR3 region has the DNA TGTGCCAGCAGTCCGGGACAGGGGTTCGGCTACACCTTC. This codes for CASSPGQGFGYTF.

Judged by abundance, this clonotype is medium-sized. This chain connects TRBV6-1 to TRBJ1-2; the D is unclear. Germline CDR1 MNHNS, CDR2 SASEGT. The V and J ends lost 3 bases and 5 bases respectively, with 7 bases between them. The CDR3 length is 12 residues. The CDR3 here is CASSDSGYGYTF. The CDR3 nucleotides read TGTGCCAGCAGTGACAGTGGATATGGCTACACCTTC.

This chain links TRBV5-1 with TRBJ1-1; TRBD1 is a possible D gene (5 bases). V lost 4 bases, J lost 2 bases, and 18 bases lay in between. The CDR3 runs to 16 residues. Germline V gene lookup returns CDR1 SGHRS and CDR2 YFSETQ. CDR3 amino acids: CASSMLPQGLNTEAFF. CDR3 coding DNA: TGCGCCAGCAGCATGCTACCCCAGGGATTAAACACTGAAGCTTTCTTT.

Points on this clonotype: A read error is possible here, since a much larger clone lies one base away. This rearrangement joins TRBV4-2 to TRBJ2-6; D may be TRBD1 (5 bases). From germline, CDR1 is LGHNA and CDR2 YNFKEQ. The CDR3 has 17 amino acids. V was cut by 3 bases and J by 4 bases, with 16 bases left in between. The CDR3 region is CASSQLWGAPGANVLTF. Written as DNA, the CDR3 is TGTGCCAGCAGCCAGTTGTGGGGCGCTCCAGGGGCCAACGTCCTGACTTTC.

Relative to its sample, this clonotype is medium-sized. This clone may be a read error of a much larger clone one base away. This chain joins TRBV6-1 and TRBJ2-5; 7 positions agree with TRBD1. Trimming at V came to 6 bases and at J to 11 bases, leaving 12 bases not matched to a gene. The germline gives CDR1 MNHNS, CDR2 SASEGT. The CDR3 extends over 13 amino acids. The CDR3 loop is CASRTGYDNEQYF. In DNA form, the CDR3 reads TGTGCCAGCAGGACAGGGTACGACAATGAGCAGTACTTC.

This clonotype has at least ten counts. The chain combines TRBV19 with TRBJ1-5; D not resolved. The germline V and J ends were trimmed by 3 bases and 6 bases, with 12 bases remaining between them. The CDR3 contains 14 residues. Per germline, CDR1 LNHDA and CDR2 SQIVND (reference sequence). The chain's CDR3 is CASSIGGPGQPQHF. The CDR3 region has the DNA TGTGCCAGTAGTATCGGCGGACCAGGTCAGCCCCAGCATTTT.

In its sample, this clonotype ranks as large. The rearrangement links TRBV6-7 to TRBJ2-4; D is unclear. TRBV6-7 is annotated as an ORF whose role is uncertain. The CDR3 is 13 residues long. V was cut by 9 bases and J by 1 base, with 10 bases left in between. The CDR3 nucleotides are TGTGCCAGAAGGCAAAGGGCCAAAAACATTCAGTACTTC. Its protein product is CARRQRAKNIQYF.

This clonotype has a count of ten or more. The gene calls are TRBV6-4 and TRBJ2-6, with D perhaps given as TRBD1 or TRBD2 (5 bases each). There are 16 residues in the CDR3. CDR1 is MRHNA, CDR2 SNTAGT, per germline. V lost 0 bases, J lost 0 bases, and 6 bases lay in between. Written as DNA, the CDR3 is TGTGCCAGCAGTGACTCGGGGGACTCTGGGGCCAACGTCCTGACTTTC. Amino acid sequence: CASSDSGDSGANVLTF.

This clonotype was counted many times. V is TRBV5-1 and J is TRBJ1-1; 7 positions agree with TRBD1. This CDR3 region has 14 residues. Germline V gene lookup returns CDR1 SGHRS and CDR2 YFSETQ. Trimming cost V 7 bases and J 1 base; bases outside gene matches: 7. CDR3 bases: TGCGCCAGCTCCAAGACAGGGCAGAACACTGAAGCTTTCTTT. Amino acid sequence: CASSKTGQNTEAFF.

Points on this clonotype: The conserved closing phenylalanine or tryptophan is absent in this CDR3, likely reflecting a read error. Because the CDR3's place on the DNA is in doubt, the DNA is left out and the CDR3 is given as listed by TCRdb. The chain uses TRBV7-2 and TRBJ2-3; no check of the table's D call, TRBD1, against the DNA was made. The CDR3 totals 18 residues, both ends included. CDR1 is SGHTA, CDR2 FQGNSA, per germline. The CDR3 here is CASSLRALETYNEQFFGP.

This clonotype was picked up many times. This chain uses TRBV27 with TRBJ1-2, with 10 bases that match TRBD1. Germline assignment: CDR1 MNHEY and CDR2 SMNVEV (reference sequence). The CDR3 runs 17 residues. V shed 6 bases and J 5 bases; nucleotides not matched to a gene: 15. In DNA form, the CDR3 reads TGTGCCAGCAGCCACCACTCGACAGGGGGCGAATGGTATGGCTACACCTTC. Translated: CASSHHSTGGEWYGYTF.

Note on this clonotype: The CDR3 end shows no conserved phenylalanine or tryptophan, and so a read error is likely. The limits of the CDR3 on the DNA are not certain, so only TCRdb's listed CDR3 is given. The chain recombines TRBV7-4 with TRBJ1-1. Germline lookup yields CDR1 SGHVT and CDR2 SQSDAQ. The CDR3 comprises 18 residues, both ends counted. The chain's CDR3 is CASRGLAGAKGETQYFGQ.